Reported below is one T cell receptor beta chain. The sample originates from a study of blood T cell repertoires in COVID-19. Study-level background: Sample material is recorded as cDNA or gDNA derived from T cells, B-cell-depleted T cells, or PBMCs.

The CDR3 extends over 14 amino acids. Here immunoSEQ multiplex PCR was the method, and the copy in TCRdb shows in-frame clones only, minus some. The repertoire includes about 170,000 clones, around 85% of them detected once, and about 6.9% sits in the top ten. Sequencing was done on a sample of peripheral blood. The sequence came from a man older than 75 with COVID-19, enrolled during active disease. The rearrangement joins TRBV21-1 to TRBJ1-5; the table's D call, TRBD1, was not checked against the DNA. TRBV21-1 is a recognized pseudogene. This chain's CDR3 is CARPGQNSNQPQHF. The CDR3 region has the DNA TGTGCCAGGCCGGGACAGAATAGCAATCAGCCCCAGCATTTT.